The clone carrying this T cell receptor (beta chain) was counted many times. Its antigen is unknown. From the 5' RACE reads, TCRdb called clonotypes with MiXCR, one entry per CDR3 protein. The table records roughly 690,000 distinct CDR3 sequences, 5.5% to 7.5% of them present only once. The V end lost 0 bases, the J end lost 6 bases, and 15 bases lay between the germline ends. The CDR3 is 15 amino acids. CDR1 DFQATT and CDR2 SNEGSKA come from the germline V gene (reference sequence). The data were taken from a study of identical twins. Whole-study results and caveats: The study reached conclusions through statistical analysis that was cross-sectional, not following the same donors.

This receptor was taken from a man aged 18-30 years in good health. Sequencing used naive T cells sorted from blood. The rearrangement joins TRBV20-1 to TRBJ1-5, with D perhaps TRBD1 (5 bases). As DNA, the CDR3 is TGCAGTGCTAGAGATCTCGGCAGGGAACGTCAGCCCCAGCATTTT. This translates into CSARDLGRERQPQHF.